This TCR beta chain was obtained from a study of cytomegalovirus exposure and HLA in healthy donors. Comment on this clone: Its antigen is not identified.

Broader study findings: Later analysis placed DRB1 highest and HLA-C lowest in TCR association rates, which differed by HLA locus. Analysis was performed later, and it showed HLA-associated TCR beta chains to be more clonally expanded than equally common others.

A multiplex PCR was run with 60 Vbeta primers and 13 Jbeta primers. Here immunoSEQ multiplex PCR was the method, and the copy in TCRdb shows in-frame clones only, minus some. The sample includes tens of thousands of clones, 78% of them seen just once. The sample comprised PBMCs. The source of this sequence is a male donor in good health and CMV-seropositive.

As DNA, the CDR3 is TGCGCCAGCAGTGAGGCGCCGAGACTAGCGGGAGGCCACAATGAGCAGTTCTTC. This gives the protein CASSEAPRLAGGHNEQFF. The chain has TRBV10-2 and TRBJ2-1; 13 nucleotides align to TRBD2. The germline CDR1 and CDR2 sequences are WSHSY and SAAADI. This CDR3 comprises 18 residues. The V gene end was trimmed by 2 bases and the J gene end by 5 bases; junction bases not matched to a gene: 9.